This T cell receptor beta chain appears in the sequencing data of a study of blood T cell repertoires in COVID-19. About the study: Spain, Italy and the United States supplied samples that represented acute and convalescent COVID-19. Sources were T cells, B-cell-depleted T cells, or PBMCs; the material itself was cDNA or gDNA.

The CDR3 consists of 15 residues. Germline CDR1 MGHRA, CDR2 YSYEKL. V lost 2 bases to trimming and J lost 0 bases; unmatched junction nucleotides: 4. Authors' processing steps: Reference gene primer amplification yielded estimated nucleated cell counts. The repertoire was sequenced with immunoSEQ multiplex PCR; TCRdb's copy has only in-frame clones and lacks some. Clonal size and the V and J genes are those of that table, whereas D and trimming came from the DNA. The sample yields some 150,000 clones, about 89% seen once. The TCR was taken from a man between 65 and 85 years old with acute or convalescent COVID-19. Sequences were obtained from peripheral blood. The V and J genes are TRBV4-1 and TRBJ2-7; 7 nucleotides align to TRBD1. The CDR3 bases are TGCGCCAGCAGCCAATCCGGGACAGTCTCCTACGAGCAGTACTTC. This codes for CASSQSGTVSYEQYF.